The TCR beta chain described here comes from a study of cytomegalovirus exposure and HLA in healthy donors. Study summary: The approximately 120 validation repertoires were produced on the same platform as the roughly 690 repertoires of the first cohort. This was reported in a later analysis.

With regard to this clone: Its cognate antigen is unknown.

Broader study findings: It was confirmed in vitro that a few of the CMV-associated chains were specific for CMV antigens. Most TCR sequences were rare, but some public TCRs occurred in many donors.

Assay used: immunoSEQ multiplex PCR; TCRdb lists only in-frame clones, some missing. The sample lists 220,000 or so clones; about nine tenths were seen once. Germline V gene sequence: CDR1 MNHEY, CDR2 SMNVEV (reference sequence). The CDR3 runs to 16 residues. V lost 3 bases and J lost 4; bases outside the gene matches: 5. The chain links TRBV27 to TRBJ2-1; 11 bases are a match to TRBD2. The sequencing sample was made of PBMCs. This receptor was identified in a woman aged 18 to 35 in good health and CMV-seropositive. In DNA form, the CDR3 reads TGTGCCAGCAGTTTGGGGGTAGCGGGAGGGTACAATGAGCAGTTCTTC. It translates to CASSLGVAGGYNEQFF.